The clone carrying this T cell receptor beta chain occurred once. The antigen remains undetermined. The data were taken from a study of cytomegalovirus exposure and HLA in healthy donors. General study results and limits: Being productive about 90% or about 30% of the time was typical of most TCR beta V segments in an earlier analysis. Sequencing had likely introduced a cluster of highly shared sequence variants as an artifact. A few CMV-associated chains proved CMV antigen-specific in vitro.

The ends lost 4 bases at V and 2 bases at J; junction bases unmatched: 4. CDR3 length: 15 amino acids. Germline-derived CDR1 and CDR2 are LGHNA and YNFKEQ. With 60 Vbeta and 13 Jbeta primers, the PCR was carried out. Repertoires were generated with immunoSEQ multiplex PCR, while TCRdb's copy carries only in-frame clones and drops some. The table has about 130,000 clones, around 74% seen once; the top ten hold roughly 4.5%. Sequenced sample: PBMCs. The receptor comes from a young man in good health and CMV-seropositive. The chain links TRBV4-2 to TRBJ2-7; 11 bases align to TRBD2. Here the CDR3 reads CASSPGLAATYEQYF. CDR3 nucleotides: TGTGCCAGCAGCCCGGGACTAGCGGCCACCTACGAGCAGTACTTC.